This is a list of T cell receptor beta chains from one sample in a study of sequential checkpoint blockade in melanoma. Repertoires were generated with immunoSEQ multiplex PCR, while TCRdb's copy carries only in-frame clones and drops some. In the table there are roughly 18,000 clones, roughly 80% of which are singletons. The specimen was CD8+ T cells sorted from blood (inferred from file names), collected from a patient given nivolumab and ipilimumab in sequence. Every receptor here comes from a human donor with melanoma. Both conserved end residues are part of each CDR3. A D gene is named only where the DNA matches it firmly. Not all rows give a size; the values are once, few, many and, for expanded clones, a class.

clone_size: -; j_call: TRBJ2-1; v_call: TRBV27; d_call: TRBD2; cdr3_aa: CASSGLAGENNEQFF; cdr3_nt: TGTGCCAGCAGCGGACTAGCGGGGGAGAATAATGAGCAGTTCTTC
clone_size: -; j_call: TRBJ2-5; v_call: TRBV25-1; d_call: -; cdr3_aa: CASSEYDGGAETQYF; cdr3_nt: TGTGCCAGCAGTGAATATGACGGGGGAGCAGAGACCCAGTACTTC
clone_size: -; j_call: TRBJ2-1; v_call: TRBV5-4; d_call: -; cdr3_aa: CASSLRGGNEQFF; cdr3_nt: TGTGCCAGCAGCTTAAGGGGAGGCAATGAGCAGTTCTTC
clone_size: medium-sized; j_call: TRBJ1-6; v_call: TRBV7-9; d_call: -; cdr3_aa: CASSSHETGGVSSPLHF; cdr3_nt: TGTGCCAGCAGCTCCCATGAGACAGGAGGTGTAAGTTCACCCCTCCACTTT
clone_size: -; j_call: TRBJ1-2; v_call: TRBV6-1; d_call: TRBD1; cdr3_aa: CASRSTGVYGYTF; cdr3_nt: TGTGCCAGCAGATCAACAGGGGTTTATGGCTACACCTTC
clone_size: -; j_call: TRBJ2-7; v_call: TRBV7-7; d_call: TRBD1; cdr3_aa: CASSLGQGKEQYF; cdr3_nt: TGTGCTAGCAGCCTGGGACAGGGGAAAGAGCAGTACTTC
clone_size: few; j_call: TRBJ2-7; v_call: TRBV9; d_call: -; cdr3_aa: CASSGDRNSYEQYF; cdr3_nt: TGTGCCAGCAGCGGCGACAGGAACTCCTACGAGCAGTACTTC
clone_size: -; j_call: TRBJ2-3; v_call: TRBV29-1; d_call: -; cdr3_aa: CSADSENTDTQYF; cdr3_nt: TGCAGCGCCGACTCGGAAAACACAGATACGCAGTATTTT
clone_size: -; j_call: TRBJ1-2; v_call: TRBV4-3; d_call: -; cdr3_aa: CASSQDGGDYGYTF; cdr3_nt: TGCGCCAGCAGCCAAGATGGGGGGGACTATGGCTACACCTTC
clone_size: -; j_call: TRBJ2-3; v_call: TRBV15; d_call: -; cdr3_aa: CATSGGGAEIDTQYF; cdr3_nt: TGTGCCACCAGCGGTGGTGGGGCAGAGATAGATACGCAGTATTTT
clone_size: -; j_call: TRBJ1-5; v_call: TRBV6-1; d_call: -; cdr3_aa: CASSERGRSYQPQHF; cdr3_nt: TGTGCCAGCAGTGAAAGGGGCCGGTCATATCAGCCCCAGCATTTT
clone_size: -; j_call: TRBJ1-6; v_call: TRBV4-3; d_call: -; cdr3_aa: CASSQELAGSPLHF; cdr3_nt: TGCGCCAGCAGCCAAGAGCTAGCGGGGTCACCCCTCCACTTT
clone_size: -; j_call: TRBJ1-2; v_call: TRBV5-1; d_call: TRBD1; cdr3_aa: CASSLGQGLNYGYTF; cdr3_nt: TGCGCCAGCAGCTTAGGACAGGGGTTAAACTATGGCTACACCTTC
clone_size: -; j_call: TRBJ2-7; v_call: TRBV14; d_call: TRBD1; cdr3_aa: CASSQIKLDRNYEQYF; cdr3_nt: TGTGCCAGCAGCCAGATCAAATTGGACAGGAACTACGAGCAGTACTTC
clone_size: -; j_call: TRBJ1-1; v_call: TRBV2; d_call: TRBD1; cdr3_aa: CASRTGGMNTEAFF; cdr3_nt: TGTGCCAGCCGAACAGGGGGGATGAACACTGAAGCTTTCTTT
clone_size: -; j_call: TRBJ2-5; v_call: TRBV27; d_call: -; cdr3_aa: CASSRGGGRETQYF; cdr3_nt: TGTGCCAGCAGTAGGGGGGGAGGACGAGAGACCCAGTACTTC
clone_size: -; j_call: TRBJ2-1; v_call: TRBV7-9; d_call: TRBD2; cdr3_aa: CASSTRAGGLNEQFF; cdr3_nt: TGTGCCAGCAGCACAAGGGCGGGGGGGCTCAATGAGCAGTTCTTC
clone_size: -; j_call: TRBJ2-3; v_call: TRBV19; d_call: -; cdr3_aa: CASSTPTGTDTQYF; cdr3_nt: TGTGCCAGTAGTACCCCGACAGGTACAGATACGCAGTATTTT
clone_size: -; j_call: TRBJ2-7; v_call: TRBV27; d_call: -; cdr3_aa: CASSFRGYGYEQYF; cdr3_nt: TGTGCCAGCAGTTTCAGAGGGTACGGATACGAGCAGTACTTC
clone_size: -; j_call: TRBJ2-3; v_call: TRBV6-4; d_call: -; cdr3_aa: CASSESAGGSTDTQYF; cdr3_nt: TGTGCCAGCAGTGAAAGCGCGGGCGGGTCCACAGATACGCAGTATTTT
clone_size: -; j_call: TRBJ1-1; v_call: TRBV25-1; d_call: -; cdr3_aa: CASSPGNTEAFF; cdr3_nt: TGTGCCAGCAGTCCAGGGAACACTGAAGCTTTCTTT
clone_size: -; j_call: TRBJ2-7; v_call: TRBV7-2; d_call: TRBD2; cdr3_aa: CASSSGLARYEQYF; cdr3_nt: TGTGCCAGCAGCTCAGGACTAGCCCGGTACGAGCAGTACTTC
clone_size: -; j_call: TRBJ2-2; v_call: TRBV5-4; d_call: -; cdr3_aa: CASSFNGELFF; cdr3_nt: TGTGCCAGCAGCTTCAACGGGGAGCTGTTTTTT
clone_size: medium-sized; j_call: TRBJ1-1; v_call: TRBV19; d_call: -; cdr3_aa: CASKTGSSEAFF; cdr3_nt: TGTGCCAGTAAAACAGGCTCCAGTGAAGCTTTCTTT
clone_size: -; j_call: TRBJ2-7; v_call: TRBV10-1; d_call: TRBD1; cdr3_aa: CASSPLGQGRNEQYF; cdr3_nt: TGCGCCAGCAGTCCTCTTGGACAGGGGAGAAACGAGCAGTACTTC
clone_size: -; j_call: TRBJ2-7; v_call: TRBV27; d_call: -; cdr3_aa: CASSTRGKPRHVPEQYF; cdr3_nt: TGTGCCAGCAGTACCCGGGGGAAGCCCCGACACGTCCCCGAGCAGTACTTC
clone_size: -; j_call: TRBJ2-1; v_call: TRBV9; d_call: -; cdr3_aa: CASSVSAGPYNEQFF; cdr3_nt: TGTGCCAGCAGCGTTTCGGCGGGGCCCTACAATGAGCAGTTCTTC
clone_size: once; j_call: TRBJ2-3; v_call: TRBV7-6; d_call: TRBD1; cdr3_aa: CASSLADRGYTDTQYF; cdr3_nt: TGTGCCAGCAGCTTAGCGGACAGGGGGTACACAGATACGCAGTATTTT
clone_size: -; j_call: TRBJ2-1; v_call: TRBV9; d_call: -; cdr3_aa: CASGAGGVEQFF; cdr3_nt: TGTGCCAGCGGGGCGGGCGGGGTTGAGCAGTTCTTC
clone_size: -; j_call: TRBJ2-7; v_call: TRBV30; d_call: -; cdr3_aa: CAWSPRDKPYEQYF; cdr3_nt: TGTGCCTGGAGTCCTCGGGACAAGCCCTACGAGCAGTACTTC
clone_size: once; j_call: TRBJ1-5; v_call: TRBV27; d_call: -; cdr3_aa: CASSSGQSDQPQHF; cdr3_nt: TGTGCCAGCAGTTCTGGACAAAGCGATCAGCCCCAGCATTTT
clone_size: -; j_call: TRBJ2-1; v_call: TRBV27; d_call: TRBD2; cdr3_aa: CASRIAGITYNEQFF; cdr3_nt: TGTGCCAGCAGGATAGCGGGGATCACCTACAATGAGCAGTTCTTC
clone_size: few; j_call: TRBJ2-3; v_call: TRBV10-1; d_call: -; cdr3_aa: CASSEASGTDTQYF; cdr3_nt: TGCGCCAGCAGTGAGGCTAGCGGCACAGATACGCAGTATTTT
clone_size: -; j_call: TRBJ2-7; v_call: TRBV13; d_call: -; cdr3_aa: CASSSTATRDYEQYF; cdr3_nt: TGTGCCAGCAGCTCGACGGCTACTCGGGACTACGAGCAGTACTTC
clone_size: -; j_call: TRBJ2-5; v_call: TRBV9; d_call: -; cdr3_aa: CASSPSGYQETQYF; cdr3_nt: TGTGCCAGCAGCCCCAGCGGGTACCAAGAGACCCAGTACTTC
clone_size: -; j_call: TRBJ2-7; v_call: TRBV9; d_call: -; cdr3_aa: CASSVATGKEQYF; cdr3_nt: TGTGCCAGCAGCGTAGCTACGGGGAAGGAGCAGTACTTC
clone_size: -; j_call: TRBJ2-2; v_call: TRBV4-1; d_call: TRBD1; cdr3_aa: CASSQLDRVTGELFF; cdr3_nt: TGCGCCAGCAGCCAGCTAGACAGGGTCACCGGGGAGCTGTTTTTT
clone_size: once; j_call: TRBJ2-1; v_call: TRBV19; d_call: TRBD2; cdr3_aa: CASSIAAGENYYNEQFF; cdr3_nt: TGTGCCAGTAGTATAGCGGCGGGAGAGAACTACTACAATGAGCAGTTCTTC
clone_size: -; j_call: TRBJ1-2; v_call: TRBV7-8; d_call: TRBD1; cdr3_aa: CASSAGTGEGYTF; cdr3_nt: TGTGCCAGCAGCGCCGGGACAGGGGAGGGCTACACCTTC
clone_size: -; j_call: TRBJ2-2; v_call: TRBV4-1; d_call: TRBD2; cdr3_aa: CASSQLKREGGELFF; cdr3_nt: TGCGCCAGCAGCCAACTTAAGCGGGAGGGCGGGGAGCTGTTTTTT
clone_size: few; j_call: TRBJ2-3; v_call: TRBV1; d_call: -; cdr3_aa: CTSSPGAGFNGTDTQYF; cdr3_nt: TGCACCAGCAGCCCTGGAGCGGGGTTTAATGGGACAGATACGCAGTATTTT
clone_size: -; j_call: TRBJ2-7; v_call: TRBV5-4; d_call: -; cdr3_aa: CASSFGRSSYEQYF; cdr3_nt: TGTGCCAGCAGCTTTGGCCGGAGCTCCTACGAGCAGTACTTC